The 27 T cell receptor beta chains below all came from one sample that was sequenced in a study of blood T cells in healthy people across ages (dated by TCRdb to between 2015 and 2017). Library preparation employed 5' RACE. The reads were generated on an Illumina HiSeq 2500. A second PCR of roughly 6 to 11 cycles was run with a J-beta primer mix and a sample-barcoded 5' primer. TCRdb reprocessing: public reads trimmed at Q25 with fastp, clones called with MiXCR, in-frame beta chains kept. Rows with one shared CDR3 protein collapse into an entry with the most common genes and DNA. The sample yields about 1.8 million distinct CDR3 sequences; around 50% were counted once. The biggest ten clones account for approximately 2% of the sample. Material for sequencing was blood. The receptor set was obtained from a middle-aged woman in good health.

A few counts support this clonotype. This rearrangement joins TRBV4-3 to TRBJ2-1; TRBD1 aligns across 8 bases. The CDR3 contains 15 residues. The V segment lost 5 bases and the J segment 6 bases; nucleotides outside the gene matches: 9. Germline lookup yields CDR1 LGHNA and CDR2 YSLEER. CDR3: CASSLDRAGSNEQFF. The CDR3 DNA reads TGCGCCAGCAGCTTGGACAGGGCTGGGTCCAATGAGCAGTTCTTC.

This clonotype was found a few times. J is TRBJ2-5 and V is TRBV7-2; D is tentatively TRBD1 or TRBD2 (7 bases each). Trimming shortened V by 5 bases and J by 4 bases, and 17 bases separated the two germline ends. Germline V CDR1 and CDR2: SGHTA, FQGNSA. The CDR3 length is 15 residues. The CDR3 nucleotides read TGTGCCAGCAGCCCAGGGGGGGACCGGGTAGAGACCCAGTACTTC. Protein: CASSPGGDRVETQYF.

This clonotype was seen only a few times. This sequence joins TRBV20-1 and TRBJ1-1; TRBD1 agrees at 7 bases. V dropped 5 bases and J dropped 0; count of bases not matched to a gene: 6. CDR3 length: 14 amino acids. Germline lookup yields CDR1 DFQATT and CDR2 SNEGSKA (reference sequence). The CDR3 bases are TGCAGTGCTCCGACAGGGCCCTTGAACACTGAAGCTTTCTTT. Its protein is CSAPTGPLNTEAFF.

This clonotype has a count of ten or more. V usage is TRBV25-1 and J usage is TRBJ2-5, with D perhaps being TRBD1 or TRBD2 (6 bases each). With 5 bases removed from V and 0 bases from J, the gap between germline ends came to 16 bases. This CDR3 comprises 16 residues. Germline loops: CDR1 MGHDK, CDR2 SYGVNS. CDR3: CASSPTRGADQETQYF. CDR3 coding DNA: TGTGCCAGCAGTCCTACGAGGGGGGCGGACCAAGAGACCCAGTACTTC. Variable domain in full (rest from reference TRBV25-1 and TRBJ2-5): EADIYQTPRYLVIGTGKKITLECSQTMGHDKMYWYQQDPGMELHLIHYSYGVNSTEKGDLSSESTVSRIRTEHFPLTLESARPSHTSQYLCASSPTRGADQETQYFGPGTRLLVL.

The genes are TRBV28 and TRBJ2-1; 10 positions agree with TRBD2. After removal of 7 bases from V and 8 bases from J, the junction contained 11 bases not matched to a gene. From germline, CDR1 is MDHEN and CDR2 SYDVKM. This CDR3 has 15 amino acids. The DNA of the CDR3 is TGTGCCAGCACCACTAGCGGGGAATGGTTTGATGAGCAGTTCTTC. Residues: CASTTSGEWFDEQFF.

The rearrangement links TRBV5-1 to TRBJ2-3, with D perhaps TRBD1 (5 bases). Germline V lookup: CDR1 SGHRS, CDR2 YFSETQ. V was shortened by 1 base and J by 4 bases, with 16 bases between the two germline ends. This CDR3 contains 16 residues. CDR3 sequence: CASSLSGLTAADTQYF. In DNA form, the CDR3 reads TGCGCCAGCAGCTTGTCAGGCCTGACAGCCGCAGATACGCAGTATTTT.

The J gene is TRBJ2-2, the V gene TRBV5-1; 8 nucleotides align to TRBD1. The CDR3 consists of 15 residues. The junction had 7 bases not matched to a gene; V was cut back by 4 bases and J by 5 bases. Germline V CDR1 and CDR2: SGHRS, YFSETQ. CDR3 coding DNA: TGCGCCAGCAGCCTATCTGGACAGGGTACCGGGGAGCTGTTTTTT. Encoded protein: CASSLSGQGTGELFF. Using reference TRBV5-1 and TRBJ2-2 for the parts outside the CDR3, the full variable domain is KAGVTQTPRYLIKTRGQQVTLSCSPISGHRSVSWYQQTPGQGLQFLFEYFSETQRNKGNFPGRFSGRQFSNSRSEMNVSTLELGDSALYLCASSLSGQGTGELFFGEGSRLTVL.

This clonotype has just a few counts. The chain has TRBV27 and TRBJ2-1, with D perhaps TRBD2 (5 bases). The CDR3 is 16 amino acids. Between the trimmed V and J ends, which lost 3 bases and 5 bases, there was a span of 17 bases. The germline V gene has CDR1 MNHEY and CDR2 SMNVEV (reference sequence). CDR3 DNA: TGTGCCAGCAGTTTCAGTTGGAGCGGAAGAAACAATGAGCAGTTCTTC. Translated, it gives CASSFSWSGRNNEQFF.

The V and J genes are TRBV12-3 or TRBV12-4 and TRBJ2-3; D may be TRBD1 or TRBD2 (5 bases each). Trimming pared 1 base from V and 1 base from J, leaving 12 bases between. CDR3 size: 16 residues. Here the CDR3 DNA reads TGTGCCAGCAGTTTAGAGGGTGGGGACGGCACAGATACGCAGTATTTT. Residues: CASSLEGGDGTDTQYF.

The chain has TRBV12-3 or TRBV12-4 and TRBJ2-7; D is undetermined. The CDR3 contains 16 residues. V was pared by 3 bases and J by 2 bases, with 17 bases between. Here the CDR3 reads CASSFGLLDDPYEQYF. The CDR3 DNA reads TGTGCCAGCAGTTTCGGTTTGTTGGATGACCCCTACGAGCAGTACTTC.

The chain has TRBV2 and TRBJ2-7; D ambiguous. The J call is in doubt because the DNA end fits TRBJ2-5 better. This CDR3 spans 13 amino acids. Germline assignment: CDR1 SNHLY and CDR2 FYNNEI. The DNA for the CDR3 is TGTGCCAGCAAACGACCCGCCGGGGAGACCCAGTACTTC. Its protein is CASKRPAGETQYF.

This clonotype was recorded a few times. The chain combines TRBV7-2 with TRBJ1-5; no definite D call. From germline, CDR1 is SGHTA and CDR2 FQGNSA. The ends were cut back, 1 base at V and 3 bases at J, with 7 bases in the middle. This CDR3 has 14 amino acids. The CDR3 DNA is TGTGCCAGCAGCTTAGGCGTCGTCAATCAGCCCCAGCATTTT. Its translation is CASSLGVVNQPQHF.

At least ten counts were recorded for this clonotype. This chain uses TRBV7-2 with TRBJ2-3, with D tentatively TRBD1 or TRBD2 (5 bases each). The CDR3 covers 13 residues. Trimming took 5 bases from V and 12 from J, leaving 18 bases between them. Germline values: CDR1 SGHTA, CDR2 FQGNSA. CDR3 region: CASSPSGPTSQYF. The CDR3 bases are TGTGCCAGCAGCCCGTCGGGGCCGACCTCCCAGTATTTT.

This clonotype turned up a few times. V gene TRBV20-1 combines with J gene TRBJ2-5; no reliable D call. This CDR3 is built from 12 residues. The germline gives CDR1 DFQATT, CDR2 SNEGSKA (reference sequence). Trimming took 5 bases from V and 1 from J, leaving 8 bases between them. The CDR3 sequence is CSAGRRQETQYF. CDR3 in DNA: TGCAGTGCTGGTCGGCGCCAAGAGACCCAGTACTTC.

The chain combines TRBV29-1 with TRBJ2-3; D ambiguous. V lost 4 bases and J 6 bases, leaving 11 bases between the germline ends. The CDR3 runs 12 residues. Germline V lookup: CDR1 SQVTM, CDR2 ANQGSEA. As DNA, the CDR3 is TGCAGCGTTGTTTACGGCATTGATACGCAGTATTTT. Translation: CSVVYGIDTQYF.

This chain joins TRBV20-1 and TRBJ2-3; 8 bases map to TRBD2. CDR1 and CDR2 (germline): DFQATT, SNEGSKA (reference sequence). V lost 0 bases and J lost 2; bases outside the gene matches: 13. The CDR3 is 18 amino acids. The CDR3 DNA sequence: TGCAGTGCTAGAGATGAGAGAGTAGCGGGGCCCTTCACAGATACGCAGTATTTT. Translated, it gives CSARDERVAGPFTDTQYF.

As for this clonotype: The DNA is omitted, as the CDR3 cannot be located on it reliably, and the CDR3 follows TCRdb's listing. This chain uses TRBV25-1 with TRBJ2-1; TRBD1, the table's D call, lacks a check against the DNA. Germline CDR1 MGHDK, CDR2 SYGVNS. The CDR3 region is 14 residues in length, termini included. CDR3 protein: CASSVGTGINEQFF.

The rearrangement links TRBV24-1 to TRBJ1-2; TRBD1 agrees at 8 bases. Germline loops: CDR1 KGHDR, CDR2 SFDVKD. Trimming took 2 bases from V and 6 from J; bases not matched to a gene: 4. This CDR3 has 14 residues. The CDR3 reads CATSDWDRPDGYTF. CDR3 sequence (DNA): TGTGCCACCAGTGATTGGGACAGGCCGGATGGCTACACCTTC.

The chain couples TRBV10-2 to TRBJ2-7; the D call may be TRBD1 or TRBD2 (6 bases each). CDR3 length: 15 amino acids. Trimming took off 1 base at V and 0 bases at J, with 10 bases between the two ends. Germline CDR1 WSHSY, CDR2 SAAADI. CDR3 sequence (DNA): TGCGCCAGCAGTGAGTTGGGGGGCAACTCCTACGAGCAGTACTTC. This translates into CASSELGGNSYEQYF.

The gene calls are TRBV6-1 and TRBJ1-1; 7 nucleotides line up with TRBD1. The CDR3 has 13 residues. CDR1 and CDR2 (germline): MNHNS, SASEGT. J was trimmed by 5 bases and V by 5 bases; bases with no gene match: 5. The CDR3 here is CASSNRGGTEAFF. For the CDR3, the DNA is TGTGCCAGCAGTAACAGGGGTGGGACTGAAGCTTTCTTT.

This sequence joins TRBV6-1 and TRBJ2-1; TRBD2 agrees at 11 bases. V shed 8 bases and J 0 bases; nucleotides not matched to a gene: 21. The germline gives CDR1 MNHNS, CDR2 SASEGT. This CDR3 is built from 21 residues. CDR3 in amino acids: CASGPPTSGGQIKSSYNEQFF. Here the CDR3 DNA reads TGTGCCAGCGGGCCCCCCACTAGCGGGGGCCAAATAAAAAGCTCCTACAATGAGCAGTTCTTC.

This clonotype was seen more than once but under ten times. The V and J genes are TRBV4-1 and TRBJ1-6, with D possibly being TRBD1 (6 bases). The germline CDR1 and CDR2 sequences are MGHRA and YSYEKL. The length of the CDR3 is 20 residues. V gave up 2 bases and J gave up 0 bases, with 20 bases separating them. The CDR3 region is CASSQKSKTGAGSYNSPLHF. The CDR3 DNA reads as TGCGCCAGCAGCCAAAAATCCAAGACAGGAGCCGGCTCCTATAATTCACCCCTCCACTTT.

This clonotype has only a few counts. This chain uses TRBV27 with TRBJ2-7; 9 nucleotides match TRBD1. The CDR3 runs 13 residues. The germline gives CDR1 MNHEY, CDR2 SMNVEV (reference sequence). V shed 4 bases and J 7 bases; nucleotides not matched to a gene: 5. CDR3 sequence: CASSWTGEREQYF. The CDR3 nucleotides read TGTGCCAGCAGTTGGACAGGGGAACGTGAGCAGTACTTC.

The chain joins TRBV2 to TRBJ2-7; D is unresolved. Germline CDR1 and CDR2: SNHLY and FYNNEI. V shed 7 bases and J shed 7 bases, with 11 bases lying between them. The CDR3 is 11 amino acids. The CDR3 DNA reads TGTGCCAGCATTGCTCTGGGGGAGCAGTACTTC. This codes for CASIALGEQYF.

The chain has TRBV6-2 or TRBV6-3 and TRBJ2-7, with D maybe TRBD1 (6 bases). The ends were cut back, 5 bases at V and 0 bases at J, with 20 bases in the middle. The CDR3 length is 17 residues. CDR1 and CDR2 from the germline V gene are MNHEY and SVGEGT. CDR3 DNA: TGTGCCAGCAGTCTGACGCCAGGGGTTCGGGGCTCCTACGAGCAGTACTTC. It encodes CASSLTPGVRGSYEQYF.

In its sample, this clonotype was seen a few times. The CDR3 DNA reads as TGCAGTGCTAGACCCTCTTCGACATACCCGACCATCTACACCTTC. This codes for CSARPSSTYPTIYTF. The V and J genes are TRBV20-1 and TRBJ1-2, with no clear D. The CDR3 is made up of 15 amino acids. V dropped 2 bases and J dropped 10 bases, with 23 bases sitting between them. The germline V gene has CDR1 DFQATT and CDR2 SNEGSKA (reference sequence).

In this sample, this clonotype turned up a few times. The chain recombines TRBV12-3 or TRBV12-4 with TRBJ2-1; D unclear. V shed 3 bases and J shed 5 bases, with 8 bases lying between them. The CDR3 runs to 13 residues. Written as DNA, the CDR3 is TGTGCCAGCAGTTTTTTAGGAAACAATGAGCAGTTCTTC. Translating gives CASSFLGNNEQFF.